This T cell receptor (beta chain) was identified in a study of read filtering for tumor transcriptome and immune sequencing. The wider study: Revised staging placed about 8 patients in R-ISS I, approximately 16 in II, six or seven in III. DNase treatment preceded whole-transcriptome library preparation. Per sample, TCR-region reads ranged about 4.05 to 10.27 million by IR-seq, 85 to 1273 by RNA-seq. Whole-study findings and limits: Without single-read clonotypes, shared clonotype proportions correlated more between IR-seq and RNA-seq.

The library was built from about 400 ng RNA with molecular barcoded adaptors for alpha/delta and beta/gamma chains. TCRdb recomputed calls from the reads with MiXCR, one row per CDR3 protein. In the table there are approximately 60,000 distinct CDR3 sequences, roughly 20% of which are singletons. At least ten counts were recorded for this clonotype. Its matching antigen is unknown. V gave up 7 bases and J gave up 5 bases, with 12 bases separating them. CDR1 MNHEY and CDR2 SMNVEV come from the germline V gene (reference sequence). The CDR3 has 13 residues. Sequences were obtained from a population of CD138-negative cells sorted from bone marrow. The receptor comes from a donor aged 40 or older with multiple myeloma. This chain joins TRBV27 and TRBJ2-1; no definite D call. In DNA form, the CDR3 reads TGTGCCAGCAAATGGCCCGCGAACAATGAGCAGTTCTTC. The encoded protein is CASKWPANNEQFF.